This entry describes one TCR beta chain. This entry is derived from a study of shared clonotypes between healthy human individuals. Naive CD8 cells, CD45RO-negative and positively selected for CCR7, excluded terminally differentiated effector memory CD45RA+ cells. Each subset's genomic DNA was split evenly across several immunoSEQ plates. Per the authors' pipeline: ImmunoSEQ sequences covered only the junction and lacked quality scores; filtering therefore differed. Assay: immunoSEQ multiplex PCR; the TCRdb copy retains only in-frame clones and omits some. Clone size and the V and J calls come from that table; the DNA yielded D and trimming. The data contain hundreds of thousands of clones, approximately 95% of them singletons. V lost 4 bases, J lost 8 bases, and 17 bases stayed unmatched. Germline lookup yields CDR1 SGDLS and CDR2 YYNGEE. The CDR3 totals 17 residues.

The receptor's source is a woman in her twenties or thirties in good health. Sequencing was done on a sample of naive CD8+ T cells sorted from blood. The chain recombines TRBV9 with TRBJ1-2; TRBD1 aligns across 10 bases. Here the CDR3 reads CASSQPLHSGTGVGYTF. In nucleotides, the CDR3 is TGTGCCAGCAGCCAACCTCTGCACTCCGGGACAGGGGTCGGCTACACCTTC.